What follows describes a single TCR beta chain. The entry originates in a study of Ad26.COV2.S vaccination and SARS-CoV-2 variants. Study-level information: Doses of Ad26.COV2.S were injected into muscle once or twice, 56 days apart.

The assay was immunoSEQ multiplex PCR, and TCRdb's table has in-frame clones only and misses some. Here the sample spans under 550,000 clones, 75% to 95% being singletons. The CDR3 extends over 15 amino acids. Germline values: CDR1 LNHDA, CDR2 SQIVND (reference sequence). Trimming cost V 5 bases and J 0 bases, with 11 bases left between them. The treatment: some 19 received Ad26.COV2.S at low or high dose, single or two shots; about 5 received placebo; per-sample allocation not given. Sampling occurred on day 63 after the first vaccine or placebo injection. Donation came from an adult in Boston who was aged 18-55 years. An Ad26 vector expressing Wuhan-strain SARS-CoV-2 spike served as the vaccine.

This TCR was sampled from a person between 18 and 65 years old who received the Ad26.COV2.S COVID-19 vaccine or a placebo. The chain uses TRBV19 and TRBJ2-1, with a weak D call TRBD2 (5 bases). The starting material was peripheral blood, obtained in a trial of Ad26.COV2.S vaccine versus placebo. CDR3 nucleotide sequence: TGTGCCAGTAGTGCAGCGGCGAGCTCCTACAATGAGCAGTTCTTC. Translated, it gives CASSAAASSYNEQFF.